This TCR beta chain was found in a study of blood T cell repertoires in COVID-19. Study overall: Sources were T cells, B-cell-depleted T cells, or PBMCs; the material itself was cDNA or gDNA.

TCRdb's copy holds only in-frame clones and misses some; the assay was immunoSEQ multiplex PCR. The data show approximately 65,000 clones, with roughly nine tenths seen just once and about 5.1% held by the top ten. The CDR3 spans 15 residues. Germline loops: CDR1 SGDLS, CDR2 YYNGEE. J was trimmed by 3 bases and V by 3 bases; bases with no gene match: 5. This clonotype was sampled from a woman between 18 and 29 years old with acute or convalescent COVID-19. This chain joins TRBV9 and TRBJ1-4; 7 positions agree with TRBD1. Sample: peripheral blood. CDR3 protein: CASSAGGQPNEKLFF. The CDR3 DNA reads TGTGCCAGCAGCGCAGGGGGACAGCCTAATGAAAAACTGTTTTTT.